The 25 T cell receptor beta chains given below trace back to one sample, sequenced in a study of T cells in Graves' hyperthyroidism and ophthalmopathy. Amplified TCR beta CDR3 regions came from RNA transcripts. The HTBI primer set was used in a first-round RT-PCR of the TCR CDR3. TCRdb reprocessed the multiplex PCR reads via MiXCR and lists one record per CDR3 protein. The sample holds hundreds of thousands of distinct CDR3 sequences, 15% seen once. The sequencing input was blood. These receptors came from a woman in her thirties with Graves' hyperthyroidism.

This clonotype was detected ten times or more. This sequence joins TRBV2 and TRBJ2-3, with a tentative D call TRBD2 (6 bases). CDR1 and CDR2 from the germline V gene are SNHLY and FYNNEI. The CDR3 consists of 11 residues. Trimming removed 8 bases from V and 6 bases from J, with 9 bases in between. The CDR3 here is CASLTRDTQYF. Here the CDR3 DNA reads TGTGCCAGCCTGACTAGGGATACGCAGTATTTT.

This clonotype was detected only once. The rearrangement uses TRBV29-1 and TRBJ2-3; D remains ambiguous. The V and J ends lost 3 bases and 3 bases respectively, with 7 bases between them. This CDR3 contains 12 residues. Germline CDR1 is SQVTM and CDR2 is ANQGSEA. The CDR3 nucleotides read TGCAGCGTTGAGACTGTGACAGATACGCAGTATTTT. This sequence encodes CSVETVTDTQYF.

This clonotype was counted at least ten times. This chain uses TRBV6-1 with TRBJ2-1; 10 positions match TRBD1. V trimming: 10 bases; J trimming: 8 bases; junction bases outside the gene matches: 14. This CDR3 is 15 amino acids long. Germline V gene data show CDR1 as MNHNS and CDR2 as SASEGT. CDR3 in DNA: TGTGCCACCCTACGAGACAGGGGGCGCTTCTATGAGCAGTTCTTC. Its translation is CATLRDRGRFYEQFF.

J is TRBJ1-1 and V is TRBV5-1; D may be TRBD1 (6 bases). V was trimmed by 4 bases and J by 1 base, leaving 11 bases between them. The germline V gene has CDR1 SGHRS and CDR2 YFSETQ. This CDR3 region has 14 residues. CDR3 sequence: CASSPGHSNTEAFF. As DNA, the CDR3 is TGCGCCAGCAGCCCGGGACACTCGAACACTGAAGCTTTCTTT.

This clonotype was observed many times. The chain combines TRBV7-9 with TRBJ1-1, with 9 bases fitting TRBD1. Trimming took 7 bases from V and 10 from J; bases not matched to a gene: 19. Per germline, CDR1 SEHNR and CDR2 FQNEAQ (reference sequence). The CDR3 covers 16 residues. The CDR3 loop is CASTGGYSGTGIRAFF. The CDR3 coding sequence is TGTGCCAGCACCGGCGGGTACTCCGGGACAGGGATCCGAGCTTTCTTT.

About this clonotype: A much larger clone sits a single nucleotide away, making a read error possible. The CDR3 protein is CASSLAVLAGASYEQFF. CDR3 DNA sequence: TGCGCCAGCAGCTTGGCCGTGCTAGCGGGAGCGTCCTACGAGCAGTTCTTC. The chain joins TRBV5-1 to TRBJ2-1; TRBD2 agrees at 10 bases. The length of the CDR3 is 17 residues. J lost 10 bases, V lost 0 bases, and 13 bases had no gene match. The germline V gene has CDR1 SGHRS and CDR2 YFSETQ.

The rearrangement links TRBV5-1 to TRBJ2-5; possible D gene TRBD1, 6 bases. V lost 0 bases and J 1 base, leaving 7 bases between the germline ends. The CDR3 runs to 14 residues. In germline, CDR1 is SGHRS, CDR2 YFSETQ. CDR3 protein: CASSLADSQETQYF. The CDR3 nucleotides read TGCGCCAGCAGCTTGGCGGACAGCCAAGAGACCCAGTACTTC.

The V and J genes are TRBV20-1 and TRBJ2-1, with 8 bases matching TRBD2. The CDR3 loop spans 14 amino acids. Germline CDR1 is DFQATT and CDR2 is SNEGSKA (reference sequence). Unmatched junction bases numbered 5, after V lost 0 bases and J lost 7 bases. The CDR3 here is CSARDPGGGNEQFF. CDR3 bases: TGCAGTGCTAGAGATCCGGGGGGGGGGAATGAGCAGTTCTTC.

This clonotype was seen at least ten times. CDR3 nucleotides: TGTGCCAGCAAGGGGGCGTACACTGAAGCTTTCTTT. It translates to CASKGAYTEAFF. V usage is TRBV12-3 or TRBV12-4 and J usage is TRBJ1-1; 7 bases are shared with TRBD1. There are 12 residues in the CDR3. Trimming cost V 7 bases and J 3 bases; bases outside gene matches: 2.

This clonotype was counted at least ten times. The chain recombines TRBV3-1 with TRBJ2-1; D uncertain. The CDR3 contains 12 residues. CDR1 LGHDT and CDR2 YNNKEL come from the germline V gene (reference sequence). Trimming cost V 5 bases and J 5 bases, with 7 bases left between them. CDR3 nucleotides: TGTGCCAGCAGCTTCCTAAACAATGAGCAGTTCTTC. Encoded protein: CASSFLNNEQFF.

This clonotype was detected ten times or more. The V call is TRBV11-2, the J call TRBJ2-7, with D tentatively TRBD2 (6 bases). Germline V lookup: CDR1 SGHAT, CDR2 FQNNGV. With 6 bases removed from V and 0 bases from J, the gap between germline ends came to 15 bases. This CDR3 region has 15 residues. CDR3 DNA: TGTGCCAGCAGACCAGCTGGCGGGGCCTCCTACGAGCAGTACTTC. Its protein product is CASRPAGGASYEQYF.

This clonotype was seen a handful of times. V gene TRBV19 combines with J gene TRBJ1-5; TRBD1 might be the D (6 bases). CDR1 and CDR2 from the germline V gene are LNHDA and SQIVND (reference sequence). This CDR3 is 15 amino acids long. Trimming cost V 6 bases and J 0 bases, with 12 bases left between them. This chain's CDR3 is CASSLGAYSNQPQHF. The CDR3 DNA follows: TGTGCCAGTAGCCTGGGGGCCTATAGCAATCAGCCCCAGCATTTT.

The chain uses TRBV20-1 and TRBJ2-3; D unresolved. The CDR3 sequence is 16 residues long. Trimming shortened V by 3 bases and J by 0 bases, and 16 bases separated the two germline ends. Germline V gives CDR1 DFQATT, CDR2 SNEGSKA (reference sequence). CDR3 sequence: CSARSIRQQSTDTQYF. The DNA of the CDR3 is TGCAGTGCTAGGTCTATTCGTCAGCAGAGCACAGATACGCAGTATTTT.

Ten or more counts support this clonotype. This chain connects TRBV28 to TRBJ1-2; D is ambiguous. V lost 4 bases, J lost 8 bases, and 5 bases lay in between. The CDR3 sequence is 10 residues long. Germline CDR1 is MDHEN and CDR2 is SYDVKM. CDR3 in amino acids: CASSSEGYTF. In nucleotides, the CDR3 is TGTGCCAGCAGTTCTGAAGGCTACACCTTC.

V gene TRBV2 combines with J gene TRBJ2-5; 10 bases align to TRBD1. The CDR3 spans 14 residues. Germline trimming cut 5 bases from V and 3 bases from J; bases unmatched to any gene: 3. CDR1 and CDR2 from the germline V gene are SNHLY and FYNNEI. The CDR3 nucleotides read TGTGCCAGCAGTCCGGACAGGGGGAAAGAGACCCAGTACTTC. This gives the protein CASSPDRGKETQYF.

This clonotype was found many times. The chain couples TRBV28 to TRBJ1-1; possibly TRBD1 for D (5 bases). This CDR3 is 15 amino acids long. CDR1 and CDR2 from the germline V gene are MDHEN and SYDVKM. Trimming took 5 bases from V and 1 from J, leaving 14 bases between them. The CDR3 here is CASSESGDGNTEAFF. The CDR3 DNA is TGTGCCAGCAGTGAGAGCGGGGACGGGAACACTGAAGCTTTCTTT.

The chain links TRBV5-1 to TRBJ1-2; the D is unclear. Germline V gene data show CDR1 as SGHRS and CDR2 as YFSETQ. The CDR3 length is 16 residues. With 1 base removed from V and 2 bases from J, the gap between germline ends came to 15 bases. The CDR3 nucleotides read TGCGCCAGCAGCTTGAAAGTTTGGGAGACGAACTATGGCTACACCTTC. Translating it yields CASSLKVWETNYGYTF.

This chain connects TRBV6-1 to TRBJ1-2; TRBD1 matches at 7 bases. Germline CDR1 MNHNS, CDR2 SASEGT. V was pared by 3 bases and J by 9 bases, with 7 bases of the junction left unmatched. The CDR3 sequence is 13 residues long. The DNA of the CDR3 is TGTGCCAGCAGTGACGCGAGGGGGCCCCGCTACACCTTC. It codes for CASSDARGPRYTF.

The rearrangement uses TRBV20-1 and TRBJ2-2, with D maybe TRBD1 (5 bases). The CDR3 is 14 residues long. V lost 2 bases to trimming and J lost 3 bases, with 10 bases between them. Germline CDR1 reads DFQATT; CDR2 reads SNEGSKA (reference sequence). This chain's CDR3 is CSARTPRDTGELFF. The CDR3 nucleotides read TGCAGTGCTAGAACCCCCAGGGACACCGGGGAGCTGTTTTTT.

The J gene is TRBJ2-5, the V gene TRBV5-6; 7 nucleotides align to TRBD1. The CDR3 is made up of 13 amino acids. J lost 7 bases, V lost 1 base, and 4 bases had no gene match. In germline, CDR1 is SGHDT, CDR2 YYEEEE. The CDR3 sequence: CASSLRQGGTQYF. The CDR3 bases are TGTGCCAGCAGCTTGAGACAGGGCGGGACCCAGTACTTC.

V is TRBV7-6 and J is TRBJ1-1, with D unclear. CDR3 length: 16 amino acids. Per germline, CDR1 SGHVS and CDR2 FNYEAQ. Trimming stripped 1 base from V and 1 base from J, with 13 bases between. The DNA for the CDR3 is TGTGCCAGCAGCTTAGAAGTGTTGGTAAAGAACACTGAAGCTTTCTTT. Translation gives CASSLEVLVKNTEAFF.

This clonotype was recorded only once. A much larger clone lies one base from this, so it may be a read error. Here the CDR3 reads CSARPLAGVSSYNEQSF. CDR3 in DNA: TGCAGTGCTAGGCCCCTAGCGGGAGTCAGCTCCTACAATGAGCAGTCCTTC. The gene calls are TRBV20-1 and TRBJ2-1, with TRBD2 matching over 10 bases. Germline V lookup: CDR1 DFQATT, CDR2 SNEGSKA (reference sequence). CDR3 length: 17 residues.

This clonotype was counted at least ten times. The chain has TRBV28 and TRBJ1-1, with TRBD1 matching over 11 bases. The V segment lost 9 bases and the J segment 5 bases; nucleotides outside the gene matches: 5. The CDR3 contains 13 residues. The V gene's germline CDR1 is MDHEN and CDR2 SYDVKM. The CDR3 spells CASGTGGGTEAFF. The CDR3 coding sequence is TGTGCCAGTGGGACAGGGGGTGGTACTGAAGCTTTCTTT.

This clonotype was recorded a few times. This may stem from a read error, because a much larger clone lies one nucleotide away. The chain carries TRBV28 and TRBJ2-1; no clear D. The length of the CDR3 is 11 residues. In germline, CDR1 is MDHEN, CDR2 SYDVKM. The CDR3 DNA follows: TGTGCCAGCAGTTTAGGCGATGAGCAGTCCTTC. Translating gives CASSLGDEQSF.

V and J are TRBV10-1 and TRBJ2-7; D is ambiguous. The V and J ends lost 0 bases and 3 bases respectively, with 9 bases between them. CDR1 and CDR2 from the germline V gene are WNHNN and SYGVQD (reference sequence). The CDR3 contains 14 residues. CDR3: CASSESIGSYEQYF. The CDR3 nucleotides read TGCGCCAGCAGTGAGTCGATCGGCAGCTACGAGCAGTACTTC.